The 25 T cell receptor beta chains reported below all come from one sample, sequenced in a study of blood T cell repertoires in COVID-19. The repertoire was sequenced with immunoSEQ multiplex PCR; TCRdb's copy has only in-frame clones and lacks some. This table holds 95,000 to 100,000 clones, around four fifths found once. The specimen sequenced was peripheral blood. The origin of the receptors is a man aged 65 to 85 with acute or convalescent COVID-19.

This chain connects TRBV5-4 to TRBJ2-7; 11 bases fit TRBD1. The germline V gene has CDR1 SGHNT and CDR2 YYREEE (reference sequence). The CDR3 is 13 residues long. Trimming at V came to 6 bases and at J to 7 bases, leaving 6 bases not matched to a gene. In nucleotides, the CDR3 is TGTGCCAGCACCAGGGACAGGGGGAAAGAGCAGTACTTC. Protein product: CASTRDRGKEQYF.

The chain joins TRBV7-2 to TRBJ1-4; the D is unclear. This CDR3 is built from 14 residues. Trimming pared 5 bases from V and 12 bases from J, leaving 19 bases between. Germline CDR1 and CDR2: SGHTA and FQGNSA. The chain's CDR3 is CASSQLNRPLELFF. DNA of the CDR3: TGTGCCAGCAGCCAACTGAACCGCCCTTTGGAACTGTTTTTT.

This clone was detected only once. The V gene is TRBV28, the J gene TRBJ2-1, with 10 bases fitting TRBD2. The germline gives CDR1 MDHEN, CDR2 SYDVKM. This CDR3 contains 16 residues. V trimming: 5 bases; J trimming: 0 bases; junction bases outside the gene matches: 4. The CDR3: CASSLSGGNSYNEQFF. In DNA, the CDR3 is TGTGCCAGCAGTCTTAGCGGGGGGAACTCCTACAATGAGCAGTTCTTC. Filled out from reference TRBV28 and TRBJ2-1, the complete variable domain reads DVKVTQSSRYLVKRTGEKVFLECVQDMDHENMFWYRQDPGLGLRLIYFSYDVKMKEKGDIPEGYSVSREKKERFSLILESASTNQTSMYLCASSLSGGNSYNEQFFGPGTRLTVL.

This clone was recorded once. This chain uses TRBV5-1 with TRBJ2-1; TRBD2 is a possible D gene (6 bases). Germline CDR1 SGHRS, CDR2 YFSETQ. The CDR3 is 17 amino acids. V lost 0 bases, J lost 0 bases, and 13 bases lay in between. CDR3 protein: CASSLGLVWGSYNEQFF. CDR3 nucleotide sequence: TGCGCCAGCAGCTTGGGACTAGTCTGGGGCTCCTACAATGAGCAGTTCTTC.

The chain employs TRBV12-3 or TRBV12-4 and TRBJ2-7; 7 nucleotides line up with TRBD1. The CDR3 sequence is 12 residues long. V dropped 8 bases and J dropped 1; count of bases not matched to a gene: 2. CDR3 residues: CASPGQSYEQYF. The CDR3 nucleotides read TGTGCCAGCCCGGGACAGTCCTACGAGCAGTACTTC.

The rearrangement uses TRBV6-5 and TRBJ1-5; 9 nucleotides match TRBD1. Germline V CDR1 and CDR2: MNHEY, SVGAGI. The J segment lost 5 bases and the V segment lost 5 bases, leaving 7 bases of the junction unmatched. The CDR3 is 15 amino acids. For the CDR3, the DNA is TGTGCCAGCAGTCCCGACAGGGGGGAGGATCAGCCCCAGCATTTT. It yields the protein CASSPDRGEDQPQHF.

The chain uses TRBV5-1 and TRBJ2-3; D unclear. V shed 4 bases and J shed 6 bases, with 15 bases lying between them. Per the germline V gene, CDR1 is SGHRS and CDR2 is YFSETQ. The CDR3 consists of 14 residues. The CDR3 DNA is TGCGCCAGCAGCCTAGACTCCCCTGCGGATACGCAGTATTTT. This codes for CASSLDSPADTQYF.

V is TRBV12-5 and J is TRBJ2-3; 8 bases match TRBD2. Trimming at V came to 2 bases and at J to 8 bases, leaving 9 bases not matched to a gene. Per the germline V gene, CDR1 is LGHNT and CDR2 is FRNRAP. The CDR3 is 15 residues long. CDR3 residues: CASGLRSAGVSTQYF. The CDR3, as DNA: TGTGCTAGTGGTTTGAGGTCAGCGGGGGTGAGTACGCAGTATTTT.

This rearrangement joins TRBV4-2 to TRBJ1-1; 8 nucleotides align to TRBD1. Germline-derived CDR1 and CDR2 are LGHNA and YNFKEQ. The CDR3 length is 15 residues. V lost 4 bases to trimming and J lost 1 base; unmatched junction nucleotides: 5. The CDR3 sequence: CASSRIQGENTEAFF. The CDR3 DNA sequence: TGTGCCAGCAGCCGAATACAGGGGGAGAACACTGAAGCTTTCTTT.

The chain has TRBV6-5 and TRBJ2-7, with 9 bases that match TRBD1. The CDR3 loop spans 16 amino acids. Germline V CDR1 and CDR2: MNHEY, SVGAGI. V trimming: 4 bases; J trimming: 4 bases; junction bases outside the gene matches: 11. The CDR3 region has the DNA TGTGCCAGCAGTTCGGGACAGGGCATTTTTCCGTACGAGCAGTACTTC. It is translated as CASSSGQGIFPYEQYF.

Judged by abundance, this clone is medium-sized (0.01 to 0.1%). Written as DNA, the CDR3 is TGCGCCAGCAGCCACCTTATCTTCTCTGGAAACACCATATATTTT. It is translated as CASSHLIFSGNTIYF. The chain recombines TRBV4-1 with TRBJ1-3; no firm D call. Germline V gene sequence: CDR1 MGHRA, CDR2 YSYEKL. The CDR3 is 15 amino acids. Trimming took 3 bases from V and 0 from J, leaving 9 bases between them.

The sample holds a few counts of this clone. This chain links TRBV3-1 (or the pseudogene TRBV3-2) with TRBJ1-2; D remains ambiguous. Germline-derived CDR1 and CDR2 are LGHDT and YNNKEL (reference sequence). The CDR3 covers 13 residues. V was clipped by 6 bases and J by 6 bases, with 14 bases between them. This CDR3 reads CASRFRTVDGYTF. The CDR3 DNA sequence: TGTGCCAGCAGGTTCCGAACGGTCGATGGCTACACCTTC.

This clone was observed a single time. The rearrangement uses TRBV7-2 and TRBJ2-7, with D hard to call. The CDR3 loop spans 15 amino acids. Germline lookup yields CDR1 SGHTA and CDR2 FQGNSA. Deletions cut 1 base from V and 3 bases from J, with 13 bases between. The CDR3 is CASSLEPGSLYEQYF. CDR3 nucleotide sequence: TGTGCCAGCAGCTTAGAACCAGGTAGTCTCTACGAGCAGTACTTC.

V and J are TRBV19 and TRBJ1-1; 9 positions agree with TRBD1. V was clipped by 5 bases and J by 5 bases; unmatched bases: 6. Germline V gene lookup returns CDR1 LNHDA and CDR2 SQIVND (reference sequence). The CDR3 has 14 amino acids. CDR3 sequence (DNA): TGTGCCAGTAGTCGAGGGACAGGGATTACTGAAGCTTTCTTT. Translating it yields CASSRGTGITEAFF.

The chain uses TRBV29-1 and TRBJ2-3; the D gene is possibly TRBD2 (5 bases). CDR1 SQVTM and CDR2 ANQGSEA come from the germline V gene. The length of the CDR3 is 11 residues. Trimming took off 8 bases at V and 4 bases at J, with 10 bases between the two ends. CDR3 sequence (DNA): TGCAGCACCGCGGACTCAGATACGCAGTATTTT. Its protein product is CSTADSDTQYF.

The chain is built from TRBV7-3 and TRBJ1-2, with D perhaps matching TRBD1 (6 bases). The CDR3 is 16 amino acids. The ends were cut back, 1 base at V and 4 bases at J, with 16 bases in the middle. Germline V gene lookup returns CDR1 SGHTA and CDR2 FQGTGA. CDR3 amino acids: CASSLRGRGEGYGYTF. The DNA of the CDR3 is TGTGCCAGCAGCTTAAGGGGGCGAGGAGAAGGCTATGGCTACACCTTC.

V gene TRBV10-2 combines with J gene TRBJ1-2, with a tentative D call TRBD1 (5 bases). The germline V and J ends were trimmed by 4 bases and 8 bases, with 17 bases remaining between them. Germline-derived CDR1 and CDR2 are WSHSY and SAAADI. This CDR3 contains 14 residues. CDR3 residues: CASSAYRGVDGYTF. The CDR3 DNA reads as TGCGCCAGCAGTGCTTACCGGGGGGTAGACGGCTACACCTTC.

V and J are TRBV5-4 and TRBJ1-6; 8 nucleotides align to TRBD1. The V gene end was trimmed by 4 bases and the J gene end by 9 bases; junction bases not matched to a gene: 9. The germline gives CDR1 SGHNT, CDR2 YYREEE (reference sequence). The CDR3 is 15 residues long. In DNA, the CDR3 is TGTGCCAGCAGCCCCCGGGACAGGTTCGGTTCACCCCTCCACTTT. Its translation: CASSPRDRFGSPLHF.

V and J are TRBV3-1 (or the pseudogene TRBV3-2) and TRBJ2-1; TRBD2 agrees at 12 bases. Germline V gene sequence: CDR1 LGHDT, CDR2 YNNKEL (reference sequence). V shed 1 base, J shed 12 bases, and the junction held 4 bases outside the gene matches. The CDR3 has 14 amino acids. CDR3 nucleotides: TGTGCCAGCAGCCAAGTGCCTAGCGGGGGGGCGCAGTTCTTC. It yields the protein CASSQVPSGGAQFF.

This clone was found once. The chain joins TRBV29-1 to TRBJ1-3; D remains unclear. The length of the CDR3 is 12 residues. The germline gives CDR1 SQVTM, CDR2 ANQGSEA. V lost 5 bases and J lost 0, with 5 bases in between. In DNA, the CDR3 is TGCAGCGTTCGCGACTCTGGAAACACCATATATTTT. Its protein product is CSVRDSGNTIYF.

The sample holds one count of this clone. The rearrangement links TRBV7-8 to TRBJ1-4; TRBD1 aligns across 11 bases. V shed 0 bases and J 8 bases; nucleotides not matched to a gene: 2. Germline V lookup: CDR1 SGHVS, CDR2 FQNEAQ. This CDR3 region has 15 residues. CDR3 nucleotides: TGTGCCAGCAGCTTAGCGGGGACAGGGGGAGAAAAACTGTTTTTT. It specifies CASSLAGTGGEKLFF.

This sequence joins TRBV3-1 (or the pseudogene TRBV3-2) and TRBJ1-1; tentatively, D is TRBD1 (6 bases). Looked up from germline, CDR1 is LGHDT and CDR2 is YNNKEL (reference sequence). The V end was cut by 0 bases, the J end by 6 bases, with 14 bases between. The CDR3 extends over 15 amino acids. The CDR3: CASSQEGHLNPEAFF. CDR3 nucleotide sequence: TGTGCCAGCAGCCAAGAGGGACATTTAAACCCTGAAGCTTTCTTT.

The chain employs TRBV7-2 and TRBJ2-3, with 9 bases aligning to TRBD2. V shed 1 base and J 2 bases; nucleotides not matched to a gene: 13. The CDR3 length is 19 residues. Germline assignment: CDR1 SGHTA and CDR2 FQGNSA. Here the CDR3 DNA reads TGTGCCAGCAGCTTAGTCGGGCTAGCGGGGAGTGGGCCCACAGATACGCAGTATTTT. This codes for CASSLVGLAGSGPTDTQYF.

This chain uses TRBV11-2 with TRBJ2-1; tentatively, D is TRBD1 (5 bases). The CDR3 covers 11 residues. Trimming shortened V by 6 bases and J by 12 bases, and 12 bases separated the two germline ends. The germline gives CDR1 SGHAT, CDR2 FQNNGV. The CDR3 bases are TGTGCCAGCAGTCGAAGTCAGGGGCAGTTCTTC. Residues: CASSRSQGQFF.

The V gene is TRBV19, the J gene TRBJ2-1, with 9 bases that match TRBD2. This CDR3 is built from 17 residues. The germline CDR1 and CDR2 sequences are LNHDA and SQIVND (reference sequence). J lost 3 bases, V lost 3 bases, and 9 bases had no gene match. As DNA, the CDR3 is TGTGCCAGTAGTATTGGGACAGCGGGGGGCGGCTACAATGAGCAGTTCTTC. It codes for CASSIGTAGGGYNEQFF.